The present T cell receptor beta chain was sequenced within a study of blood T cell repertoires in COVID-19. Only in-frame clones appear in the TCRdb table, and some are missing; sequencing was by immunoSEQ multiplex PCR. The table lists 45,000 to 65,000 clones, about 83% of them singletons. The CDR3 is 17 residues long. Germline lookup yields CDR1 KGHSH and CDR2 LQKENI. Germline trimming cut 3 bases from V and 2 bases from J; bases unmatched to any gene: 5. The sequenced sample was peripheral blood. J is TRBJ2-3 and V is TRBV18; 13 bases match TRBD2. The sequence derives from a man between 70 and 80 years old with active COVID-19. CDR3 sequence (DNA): TGTGCCAGCTCACCCGGACTAGCGGGGGTAATCACAGATACGCAGTATTTT. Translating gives CASSPGLAGVITDTQYF.